One sample yielded the 23 T cell receptor beta chains listed below, sequenced in a study of blood T cell repertoires in COVID-19. Generated by immunoSEQ multiplex PCR, the TCRdb table keeps only in-frame clones and is missing some. The table lists approximately 220,000 clones, 85% to 90% of them singletons. The sequencing input was peripheral blood. These receptors came from a man aged 50-60 years with acute or convalescent COVID-19.

This clone was recorded once. CDR3 protein: CASSLVRGKTEAFF. Here the CDR3 DNA reads TGTGCCAGCAGCCTTGTACGGGGGAAGACTGAAGCTTTCTTT. The chain uses TRBV27 and TRBJ1-1, with D possibly TRBD1 on 5 matching bases. Trimming cost V 6 bases and J 5 bases, with 16 bases left between them. The CDR3 extends over 14 amino acids. The germline CDR1 and CDR2 sequences are MNHEY and SMNVEV (reference sequence).

This chain's CDR3 is CASSLEGANQPQHF. The CDR3 DNA is TGTGCCAGCAGCTTGGAGGGAGCGAATCAGCCCCAGCATTTT. This sequence joins TRBV5-4 and TRBJ1-5; D is unresolved. The V end lost 0 bases, the J end lost 4 bases, and 8 bases lay between the germline ends. In germline, CDR1 is SGHNT, CDR2 YYREEE (reference sequence). There are 14 residues in the CDR3.

The CDR3 sequence: CASSITGSSNQPQHF. For the CDR3, the DNA is TGTGCCAGTAGTATTACTGGTTCTAGCAATCAGCCCCAGCATTTT. V and J are TRBV19 and TRBJ1-5; no firm D call. The ends were cut back, 3 bases at V and 0 bases at J, with 9 bases in the middle. Germline CDR1 and CDR2: LNHDA and SQIVND (reference sequence). CDR3 length: 15 residues.

This clone was counted once. This CDR3 reads CASSFQGNSPLHF. The CDR3 coding sequence is TGTGCCAGCAGCTTTCAGGGAAATTCACCCCTCCACTTT. This chain joins TRBV11-2 and TRBJ1-6; weak D call: TRBD1 (5 bases). This CDR3 spans 13 amino acids. Trimming removed 3 bases from V and 7 bases from J, with 7 bases in between. CDR1 is SGHAT and CDR2 is FQNNGV in the germline V gene.

This clone was detected once. The chain uses TRBV9 and TRBJ1-2, with D unclear. The CDR3 covers 11 residues. V was pared by 3 bases and J by 7 bases, with 7 bases between. The germline gives CDR1 SGDLS, CDR2 YYNGEE. The CDR3: CASSGAGGYTF. The CDR3 bases are TGTGCCAGCAGCGGAGCCGGTGGCTACACCTTC.

This rearrangement joins TRBV18 to TRBJ1-3; 7 positions agree with TRBD1. Germline V gene data show CDR1 as KGHSH and CDR2 as LQKENI. The CDR3 extends over 17 amino acids. V shed 6 bases, J shed 3 bases, and the junction held 14 bases outside the gene matches. The CDR3 sequence: CASSWPGQVEYGNTIYF. The CDR3 DNA follows: TGTGCCAGCTCCTGGCCAGGACAGGTGGAGTATGGAAACACCATATATTTT.

This chain joins TRBV9 and TRBJ2-5; D is ambiguous. The ends were cut back, 0 bases at V and 5 bases at J, with 5 bases in the middle. This CDR3 spans 12 amino acids. Germline CDR1 and CDR2: SGDLS and YYNGEE. The CDR3 reads CASSVAGETQYF. The DNA for the CDR3 is TGTGCCAGCAGCGTAGCTGGCGAGACCCAGTACTTC.

V is TRBV6-6 and J is TRBJ1-1; 8 bases are shared with TRBD1. The CDR3 is 14 residues long. Germline trimming cut 7 bases from V and 6 bases from J; bases unmatched to any gene: 10. CDR1 MNHNY and CDR2 SVGAGI come from the germline V gene (reference sequence). CDR3 coding DNA: TGTGCCAGCAAGATTGGGACAGGCGAGCCTGAAGCTTTCTTT. Protein product: CASKIGTGEPEAFF.

The genes are TRBV10-3 and TRBJ1-2, with 10 positions matching TRBD1. The CDR3 is 14 residues long. The germline CDR1 and CDR2 sequences are ENHRY and SYGVKD. V dropped 10 bases and J dropped 7; count of bases not matched to a gene: 12. For the CDR3, the DNA is TGTGCCACGACCAGCAGGGACAGGGGTCTTGGCTACACCTTC. It codes for CATTSRDRGLGYTF.

The chain recombines TRBV19 with TRBJ1-6; 7 nucleotides agree with TRBD1. This CDR3 region has 15 residues. Germline CDR1 LNHDA, CDR2 SQIVND (reference sequence). V lost 2 bases, J lost 9 bases, and 7 bases stayed unmatched. The CDR3 is CASSIFGQVLSPLHF. CDR3 DNA sequence: TGTGCCAGTAGTATATTTGGACAGGTCCTTTCACCCCTCCACTTT.

The V gene is TRBV29-1, the J gene TRBJ1-2, with 7 positions matching TRBD1. This CDR3 is 13 amino acids long. Trimming at V came to 5 bases and at J to 7 bases, leaving 10 bases not matched to a gene. Germline lookup yields CDR1 SQVTM and CDR2 ANQGSEA. The CDR3 coding sequence is TGCAGCGTTTACAGGGGCGTCGGGGGTGGCTACACCTTC. Translating it yields CSVYRGVGGGYTF. Together with reference TRBV29-1 and TRBJ1-2, the CDR3 gives the full variable domain: SAVISQKPSRDICQRGTSLTIQCQVDSQVTMMFWYRQQPGQSLTLIATANQGSEATYESGFVIDKFPISRPNLTFSTLTVSNMSPEDSSIYLCSVYRGVGGGYTFGSGTRLTVV.

The rearrangement links TRBV4-2 to TRBJ1-1; TRBD1 is a possible D gene (6 bases). V lost 1 base to trimming and J lost 5 bases, with 17 bases between them. This CDR3 region has 16 residues. Germline loops: CDR1 LGHNA, CDR2 YNFKEQ. CDR3 residues: CASSQAGRGGETEAFF. As DNA, the CDR3 is TGTGCCAGCAGCCAAGCCGGAAGAGGGGGGGAAACTGAAGCTTTCTTT.

The genes are TRBV19 and TRBJ1-3; D remains ambiguous. The V end was cut by 6 bases, the J end by 7 bases, with 19 bases between. Looked up from germline, CDR1 is LNHDA and CDR2 is SQIVND (reference sequence). CDR3 length: 15 residues. This CDR3 is CASSMWQRLGNTIYF. The DNA of the CDR3 is TGTGCCAGTAGCATGTGGCAGCGACTAGGGAACACCATATATTTT.

The chain is built from TRBV6-6 and TRBJ1-2; D call uncertain. V was pared by 0 bases and J by 4 bases, with 6 bases between. The CDR3 length is 13 residues. CDR1 and CDR2 (germline): MNHNY, SVGAGI (reference sequence). The CDR3 nucleotides are TGTGCCAGCAGTTACTCAGGGAGCTATGGCTACACCTTC. Translating it yields CASSYSGSYGYTF.

The CDR3 region is CASSDRENTGELFF. In DNA form, the CDR3 reads TGTGCCAGCAGTGACAGGGAGAACACCGGGGAGCTGTTTTTT. J is TRBJ2-2 and V is TRBV2, with D perhaps matching TRBD1 (5 bases). The CDR3 totals 14 residues. Germline values: CDR1 SNHLY, CDR2 FYNNEI. V lost 3 bases to trimming and J lost 1 base, with 6 bases between them.

This clone was picked up a small number of times. The rearrangement uses TRBV19 and TRBJ1-2, with D possibly being TRBD1 (6 bases). V was cut by 5 bases and J by 1 base, with 11 bases left in between. The length of the CDR3 is 14 residues. CDR1 is LNHDA and CDR2 is SQIVND in the germline V gene (reference sequence). CDR3 in amino acids: CASSPGQFNYGYTF. The CDR3 DNA reads TGTGCCAGTAGTCCCGGACAGTTTAACTATGGCTACACCTTC.

The chain recombines TRBV6-1 with TRBJ1-2; 7 nucleotides line up with TRBD1. V trimming: 6 bases; J trimming: 2 bases; junction bases outside the gene matches: 6. CDR1 and CDR2 from the germline V gene are MNHNS and SASEGT. The CDR3 is made up of 14 amino acids. CDR3 coding DNA: TGTGCCAGCAGGGACCCAGGGGGGAACTATGGCTACACCTTC. Translated: CASRDPGGNYGYTF.

The chain is built from TRBV9 and TRBJ1-4; D is perhaps TRBD1 (6 bases). The ends were cut back, 0 bases at V and 5 bases at J, with 23 bases in the middle. Germline loops: CDR1 SGDLS, CDR2 YYNGEE. The CDR3 is 19 amino acids. For the CDR3, the DNA is TGTGCCAGCAGCGTAGCCCCCTCGGGGGGGCAAGCCCCCAATGAAAAACTGTTTTTT. Translating it yields CASSVAPSGGQAPNEKLFF.

The chain recombines TRBV3-1 (or the pseudogene TRBV3-2) with TRBJ2-7; 9 bases are a match to TRBD2. The CDR3 runs to 15 residues. The trim removed 1 base at V and 3 bases at J, leaving 4 bases unmatched. The germline CDR1 and CDR2 sequences are LGHDT and YNNKEL (reference sequence). CDR3 sequence: CASSQGLAADYEQYF. For the CDR3, the DNA is TGTGCCAGCAGCCAAGGACTAGCGGCTGACTACGAGCAGTACTTC.

The V and J genes are TRBV19 and TRBJ1-1; TRBD1 might be the D (6 bases). CDR3 size: 16 residues. Trimming took 7 bases from V and 4 from J, leaving 22 bases between them. Germline assignment: CDR1 LNHDA and CDR2 SQIVND (reference sequence). CDR3 region: CASMYGGREPRTEAFF. DNA of the CDR3: TGTGCCAGTATGTACGGGGGGCGCGAACCGCGCACTGAAGCTTTCTTT.

The gene calls are TRBV2 and TRBJ2-7; TRBD1 matches 10 bases. The CDR3 covers 15 residues. V dropped 8 bases and J dropped 2; count of bases not matched to a gene: 9. CDR1 and CDR2 (germline): SNHLY, FYNNEI. The CDR3: CASCRDRGLPYEQYF. CDR3 bases: TGTGCCAGCTGCCGGGACAGGGGCCTTCCCTACGAGCAGTACTTC. The full variable domain, its missing parts supplied by reference TRBV2 and TRBJ2-7, is EPEVTQTPSHQVTQMGQEVILRCVPISNHLYFYWYRQILGQKVEFLVSFYNNEISEKSEIFDDQFSVERPDGSNFTLKIRSTKLEDSAMYFCASCRDRGLPYEQYFGPGTRLTVT.

CDR3 amino acids: CASSPTTGSSYNEQFF. The CDR3, as DNA: TGCGCCAGCAGCCCTACGACAGGGAGCTCCTACAATGAGCAGTTCTTC. This rearrangement joins TRBV5-1 to TRBJ2-1, with 7 bases that match TRBD1. Germline lookup yields CDR1 SGHRS and CDR2 YFSETQ. V gave up 4 bases and J gave up 0 bases; unmatched junction bases: 7. The CDR3 runs to 16 residues.

The genes are TRBV7-6 and TRBJ1-2; the D is unclear. This CDR3 comprises 15 residues. Trimming removed 0 bases at V and 5 bases at J, with 13 bases between. Germline CDR1 and CDR2: SGHVS and FNYEAQ. The CDR3 sequence: CASSLASTGLYGYTF. CDR3 nucleotide sequence: TGTGCCAGCAGCTTAGCCTCGACGGGATTATATGGCTACACCTTC.